These 9 T cell receptor beta chains were all obtained from the same sample, sequenced in a study of T cell responses to AZD1222 COVID-19 vaccine. Sequencing was performed with immunoSEQ multiplex PCR; in TCRdb, only in-frame clones are kept and a portion is missing. This table has more than 140,000 clones, approximately 90% appearing once. Sample: peripheral blood, taken on day 0 of AZD1222 vaccination. These receptors were obtained from an adult in good health.

This clone came up a few times. The rearrangement links TRBV9 to TRBJ1-1, with D tentatively TRBD1 (6 bases). Germline V gives CDR1 SGDLS, CDR2 YYNGEE. Trimming took 0 bases from V and 1 from J, leaving 13 bases between them. CDR3 size: 16 residues. CDR3 DNA sequence: TGTGCCAGCAGCGTAGAGCCGACAGGTGGGAACACTGAAGCTTTCTTT. Its protein is CASSVEPTGGNTEAFF. Combining the CDR3 with reference TRBV9 and TRBJ1-1 gives the whole variable domain DSGVTQTPKHLITATGQRVTLRCSPRSGDLSVYWYQQSLDQGLQFLIQYYNGEERAKGNILERFSAQQFPDLHSELNLSSLELGDSALYFCASSVEPTGGNTEAFFGQGTRLTVV.

This clone has just a few counts. The chain employs TRBV9 and TRBJ2-7; the D gene could be TRBD1 or TRBD2 (5 bases each). This CDR3 region has 13 residues. The V gene lost 0 bases and the J gene lost 7 bases, with 11 bases spanning the gap. Per germline, CDR1 SGDLS and CDR2 YYNGEE. CDR3 nucleotides: TGTGCCAGCAGCGTAGATCAGGGACCGGAGCAGTACTTC. Its translation: CASSVDQGPEQYF.

The chain links TRBV19 to TRBJ1-5; TRBD1 aligns across 7 bases. Trimming cost V 5 bases and J 1 base; bases outside gene matches: 2. CDR3 size: 14 residues. CDR1 LNHDA and CDR2 SQIVND come from the germline V gene (reference sequence). The CDR3 coding sequence is TGTGCCAGTAGTGACAGGGACAGCAATCAGCCCCAGCATTTT. It specifies CASSDRDSNQPQHF. Full variable domain (missing parts from reference TRBV19 and TRBJ1-5): DGGITQSPKYLFRKEGQNVTLSCEQNLNHDAMYWYRQDPGQGLRLIYYSQIVNDFQKGDIAEGYSVSREKKESFPLTVTSAQKNPTAFYLCASSDRDSNQPQHFGDGTRLSIL.

The J gene is TRBJ2-1, the V gene TRBV24-1, with 7 bases matching TRBD1. Germline V gene data show CDR1 as KGHDR and CDR2 as SFDVKD. V lost 5 bases and J lost 4; bases outside the gene matches: 10. The CDR3 loop spans 16 amino acids. The CDR3 DNA is TGTGCCACCAGTGTGGGGCAGGGGGTAAGATACAATGAGCAGTTCTTC. Amino acid sequence: CATSVGQGVRYNEQFF.

V gene TRBV11-3 combines with J gene TRBJ2-7, with D hard to call. V was pared by 1 base and J by 2 bases, with 6 bases between. The CDR3 extends over 13 amino acids. Germline values: CDR1 SGHNT, CDR2 YENEEA. CDR3 residues: CASSLGSTYEQYF. CDR3 bases: TGTGCCAGCAGCTTAGGGTCTACCTACGAGCAGTACTTC.

The V call is TRBV19, the J call TRBJ1-5; 7 nucleotides line up with TRBD1. Per the germline V gene, CDR1 is LNHDA and CDR2 is SQIVND (reference sequence). The J segment lost 4 bases and the V segment lost 7 bases, leaving 7 bases of the junction unmatched. The CDR3 is 14 amino acids. For the CDR3, the DNA is TGTGCCAGTACCCCGACAGGGAGAAATCAGCCCCAGCATTTT. This gives the protein CASTPTGRNQPQHF.

The CDR3 DNA reads as TGTGCCTGGAGTGCCGCCGGAAAGGGGGAAATCTATGGCTACACCTTC. It codes for CAWSAAGKGEIYGYTF. The rearrangement uses TRBV30 and TRBJ1-2; D may be TRBD1 (6 bases). Trimming left V 1 base short and J 4 bases short, with 19 bases between. CDR1 is GTSNPN and CDR2 is SVGIG in the germline V gene (reference sequence). The CDR3 contains 16 residues.

The chain carries TRBV28 and TRBJ1-5; D perhaps matches TRBD1 (6 bases). This CDR3 is 16 amino acids long. The V gene's germline CDR1 is MDHEN and CDR2 SYDVKM. V shed 3 bases and J shed 7 bases, with 19 bases lying between them. CDR3 DNA: TGTGCCAGCAGTTTGTCACAGGGACTAGGGGGACAGCCCCAGCATTTT. Its translation: CASSLSQGLGGQPQHF.

This chain joins TRBV29-1 and TRBJ2-7, with 9 bases fitting TRBD1. Trimming at V came to 6 bases and at J to 0 bases, leaving 3 bases not matched to a gene. Germline CDR1 reads SQVTM; CDR2 reads ANQGSEA. The length of the CDR3 is 13 residues. CDR3: CSVGQGGSYEQYF. The CDR3, as DNA: TGCAGCGTGGGACAGGGTGGCTCCTACGAGCAGTACTTC.